This T cell receptor (beta chain) was documented in a study of cytomegalovirus exposure and HLA in healthy donors. Points from the study as a whole: Cytomegalovirus association was listed for under 200 TCR beta chains. Sequencing had likely introduced a cluster of highly shared sequence variants as an artifact. Specificity of a few CMV-associated chains for CMV antigens was verified in vitro. Association of a missense DCLRE1C variant with TCR beta V- and J-gene trimming was reported in a later analysis.

The V segment lost 4 bases and the J segment 5 bases; nucleotides outside the gene matches: 10. The CDR3 totals 16 residues. Per germline, CDR1 SGDLS and CDR2 YYNGEE. 60 Vbeta and 13 Jbeta primers were used in PCR. Assay used: immunoSEQ multiplex PCR; TCRdb lists only in-frame clones, some missing. This table holds some 120,000 clones, 65% to 85% found once. Points on this clone: Its antigen is unknown.

This clonotype originated in a man between 45 and 60 years old in good health and CMV-seronegative. Sequencing was done on a sample of PBMCs. The J gene is TRBJ2-5, the V gene TRBV9; 11 bases map to TRBD1. CDR3 DNA: TGTGCCAGCAGCCCCCGGGACAGGGGGTGGGGGGAGACCCAGTACTTC. Amino acids: CASSPRDRGWGETQYF.